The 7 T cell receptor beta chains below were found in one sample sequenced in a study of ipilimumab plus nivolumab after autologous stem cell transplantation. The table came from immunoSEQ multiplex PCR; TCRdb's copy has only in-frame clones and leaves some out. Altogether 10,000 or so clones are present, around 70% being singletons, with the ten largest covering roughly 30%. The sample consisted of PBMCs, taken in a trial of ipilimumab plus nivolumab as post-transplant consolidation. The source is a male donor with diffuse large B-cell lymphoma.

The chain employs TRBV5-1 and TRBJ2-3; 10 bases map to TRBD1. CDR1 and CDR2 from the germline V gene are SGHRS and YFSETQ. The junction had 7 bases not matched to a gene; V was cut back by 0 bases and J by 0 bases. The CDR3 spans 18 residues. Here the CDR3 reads CASSLVGQGGLSTDTQYF. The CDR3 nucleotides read TGCGCCAGCAGCTTGGTAGGACAGGGGGGACTTAGCACAGATACGCAGTATTTT.

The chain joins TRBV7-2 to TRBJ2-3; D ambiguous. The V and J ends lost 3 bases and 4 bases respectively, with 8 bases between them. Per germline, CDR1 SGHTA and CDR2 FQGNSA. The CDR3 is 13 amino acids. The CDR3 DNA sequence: TGTGCCAGCAGCTTTGCCGGAGCAGATACGCAGTATTTT. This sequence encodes CASSFAGADTQYF.

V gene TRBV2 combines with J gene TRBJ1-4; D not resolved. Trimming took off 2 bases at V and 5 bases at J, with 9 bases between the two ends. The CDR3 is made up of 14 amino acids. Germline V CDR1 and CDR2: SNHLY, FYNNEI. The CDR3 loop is CASSEFAVNEKLFF. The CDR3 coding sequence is TGTGCCAGCAGTGAATTTGCAGTAAATGAAAAACTGTTTTTT.

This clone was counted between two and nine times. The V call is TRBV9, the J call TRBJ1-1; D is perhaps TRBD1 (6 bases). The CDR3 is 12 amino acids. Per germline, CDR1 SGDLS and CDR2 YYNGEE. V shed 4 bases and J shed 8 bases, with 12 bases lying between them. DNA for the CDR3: TGTGCCAGCAGCATACAGGGTAGAGAAGCTTTCTTT. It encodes CASSIQGREAFF.

The CDR3 spells CASSNRDRGLHEQFF. The CDR3 DNA follows: TGCGCCAGCAGTAACCGGGACAGGGGGCTCCATGAGCAGTTCTTC. V is TRBV10-2 and J is TRBJ2-1, with 12 bases fitting TRBD1. The CDR3 sequence is 15 residues long. Trimming removed 5 bases from V and 8 bases from J; junction bases left unmatched: 7. The germline V gene has CDR1 WSHSY and CDR2 SAAADI.

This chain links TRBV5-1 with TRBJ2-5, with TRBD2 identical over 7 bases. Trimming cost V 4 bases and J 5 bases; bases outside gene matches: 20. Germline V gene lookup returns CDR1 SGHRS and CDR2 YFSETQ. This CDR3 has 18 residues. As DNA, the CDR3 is TGCGCCAGCAGCCCCATCGGGGGAGGCAGTAGGGGAGGGGAGACCCAGTACTTC. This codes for CASSPIGGGSRGGETQYF.

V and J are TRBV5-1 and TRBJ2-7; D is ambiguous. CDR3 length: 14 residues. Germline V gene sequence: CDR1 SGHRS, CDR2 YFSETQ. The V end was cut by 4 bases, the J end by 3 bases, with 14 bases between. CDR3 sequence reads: CASSPPERNYEQYF. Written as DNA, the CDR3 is TGCGCCAGCAGCCCACCGGAGAGGAACTACGAGCAGTACTTC.